The T cell receptor beta chain described here comes from a study of shared clonotypes between healthy human individuals. Overall study context: For every donor, three CD4 naive, three CD4 memory, two CD8 naive and one CD8 memory plates were used.

Points on this clone: Its antigen is as yet unknown.

Terminally differentiated effector memory CD45RA+ cells were excluded from the naive CD8 cells, which were CD45RO-negative and positively selected for CCR7. General observations from the study: Enrolling few donors narrowed the genetic and exposure-history diversity that was represented.

In the original analysis: Filtering differed since immunoSEQ provided only junctions, with no quality scores. Produced via immunoSEQ multiplex PCR; TCRdb's table is partial and in-frame only. The D gene and trimming were derived from the DNA, and the V and J assignments and clone size from that table. The profile shows millions of clones, roughly 91% of them singletons. Germline CDR1 SGHVS, CDR2 FQNEAQ. The CDR3 is 14 residues long. V was clipped by 4 bases and J by 4 bases, with 14 bases between them. The specimen sequenced was naive CD8+ T cells from PBMCs. This chain links TRBV7-8 with TRBJ2-7, with D perhaps TRBD2 (6 bases). This sequence was found in a man aged 18 to 30 in good health. Some clones in this sample may be carry-over from other donors' samples. This chain's CDR3 is CASSSPLTSYEQYF. The CDR3 region has the DNA TGTGCCAGCAGCTCCCCCCTGACTAGTTACGAGCAGTACTTC.